This T cell receptor (beta chain) derives from a study of tumor-infiltrating lymphocytes in oesophageal squamous cell carcinoma. Trimming removed 0 bases at V and 5 bases at J, with 10 bases between. CDR3 length: 14 amino acids. CDR1 SGHTA and CDR2 FQGNSA come from the germline V gene. TCRdb used MiXCR to reprocess the PCR reads, holding one entry per CDR3 protein. This table has 18,000 or so distinct CDR3 sequences, about 40% appearing once. The sequence derives from a male donor with esophageal squamous cell carcinoma. Sequencing was done on a sample of esophageal tumor tissue. This chain joins TRBV7-2 and TRBJ1-1; D possibly corresponds to TRBD1 (6 bases). CDR3 DNA sequence: TGTGCCAGCAGCTTAGCGGGCAGGGGAACTGAAGCTTTCTTT. Translation: CASSLAGRGTEAFF.